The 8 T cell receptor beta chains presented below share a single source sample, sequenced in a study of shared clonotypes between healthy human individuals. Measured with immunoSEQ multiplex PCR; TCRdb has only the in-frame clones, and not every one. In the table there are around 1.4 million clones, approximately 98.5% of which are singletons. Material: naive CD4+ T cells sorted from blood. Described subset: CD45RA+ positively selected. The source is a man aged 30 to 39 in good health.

CDR3 region: CASTAGLLSYNEQFF. Written as DNA, the CDR3 is TGCGCCAGCACGGCAGGGCTCTTATCCTACAATGAGCAGTTCTTC. This chain connects TRBV10-2 to TRBJ2-1; perhaps TRBD1 as D (5 bases). Germline values: CDR1 WSHSY, CDR2 SAAADI. This CDR3 has 15 amino acids. V was shortened by 7 bases and J by 1 base, with 14 bases between the two germline ends.

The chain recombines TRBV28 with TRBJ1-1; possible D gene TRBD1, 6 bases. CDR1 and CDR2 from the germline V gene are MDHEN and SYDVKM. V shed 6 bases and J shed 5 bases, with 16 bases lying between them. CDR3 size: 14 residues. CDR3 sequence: CASRPYREPTEAFF. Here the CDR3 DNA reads TGTGCCAGCAGACCCTACAGGGAACCTACTGAAGCTTTCTTT.

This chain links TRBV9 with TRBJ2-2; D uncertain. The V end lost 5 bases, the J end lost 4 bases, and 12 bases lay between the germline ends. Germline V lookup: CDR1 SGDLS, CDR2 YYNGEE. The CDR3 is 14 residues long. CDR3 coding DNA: TGTGCCAGCAGAAAACTCGTGCGCACCGGGGAGCTGTTTTTT. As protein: CASRKLVRTGELFF.

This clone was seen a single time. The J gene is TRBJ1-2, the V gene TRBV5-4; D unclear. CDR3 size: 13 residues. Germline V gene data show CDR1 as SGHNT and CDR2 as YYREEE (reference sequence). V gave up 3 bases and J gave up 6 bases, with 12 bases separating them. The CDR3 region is CASSSRVVDGYTF. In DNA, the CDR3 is TGTGCCAGCAGCTCACGTGTCGTGGATGGCTACACCTTC.

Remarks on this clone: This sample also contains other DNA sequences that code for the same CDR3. For the CDR3, the DNA is TGCGCCAGCAGCTTGGGCGGGACTAGCGCCCACAATGAGCAGTTCTTC. It codes for CASSLGGTSAHNEQFF. J is TRBJ2-1 and V is TRBV5-1, with TRBD2 matching over 10 bases. CDR1 and CDR2 from the germline V gene are SGHRS and YFSETQ. The V and J ends lost 0 bases and 5 bases, in that order; junction bases with no gene match: 5. This CDR3 has 16 amino acids.

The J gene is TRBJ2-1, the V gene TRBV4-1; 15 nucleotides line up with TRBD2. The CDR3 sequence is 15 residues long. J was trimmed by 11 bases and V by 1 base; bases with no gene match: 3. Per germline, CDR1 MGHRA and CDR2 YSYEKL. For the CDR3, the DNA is TGCGCCAGCAGCCAAGTGGGACTAGCGGGAGGTAAGCAGTTCTTC. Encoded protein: CASSQVGLAGGKQFF.

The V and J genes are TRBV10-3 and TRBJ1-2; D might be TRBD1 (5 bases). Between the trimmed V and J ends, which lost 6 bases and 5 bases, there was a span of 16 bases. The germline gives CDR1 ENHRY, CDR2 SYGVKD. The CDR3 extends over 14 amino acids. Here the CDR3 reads CAIRGLTPGYGYTF. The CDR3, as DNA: TGTGCCATCAGGGGACTCACCCCAGGATATGGCTACACCTTC.

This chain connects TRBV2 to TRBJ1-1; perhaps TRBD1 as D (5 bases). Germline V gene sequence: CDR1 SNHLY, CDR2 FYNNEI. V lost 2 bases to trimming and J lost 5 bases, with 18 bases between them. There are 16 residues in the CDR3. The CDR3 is CASSETRSGVGTEAFF. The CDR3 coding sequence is TGTGCCAGCAGTGAAACCAGGTCGGGGGTGGGGACTGAAGCTTTCTTT. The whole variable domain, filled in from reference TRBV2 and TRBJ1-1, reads EPEVTQTPSHQVTQMGQEVILRCVPISNHLYFYWYRQILGQKVEFLVSFYNNEISEKSEIFDDQFSVERPDGSNFTLKIRSTKLEDSAMYFCASSETRSGVGTEAFFGQGTRLTVV.